Listed here is a single T cell receptor (beta chain). Per the germline V gene, CDR1 is SGHTA and CDR2 is FQGTGA. The CDR3 is made up of 15 amino acids. The sample originates from a study of tumor-infiltrating lymphocytes in oesophageal squamous cell carcinoma. TCRdb fed the PCR reads into MiXCR, producing one record per CDR3 protein. The table lists approximately 10,000 distinct CDR3 sequences, around 53% of them singletons. The sample was esophageal tumor tissue. This receptor was identified in a female donor with esophageal squamous cell carcinoma. The genes are TRBV7-3 and TRBJ2-5; 11 bases align to TRBD2. Judging by the DNA end, TRBJ2-7 fits better; the J call may be wrong. The CDR3 loop reads CASSLGTSGTYEQYF. The CDR3 DNA follows: TGTGCCAGCAGCTTAGGGACTAGCGGCACCTACGAGCAGTACTTC.